The 8 T cell receptor beta chains listed next were all sequenced from one sample in a study of shared clonotypes between healthy human individuals. Sequencing was performed with immunoSEQ multiplex PCR; in TCRdb, only in-frame clones are kept and a portion is missing. The sample has some 2 million clones, roughly 96% seen once. The material sequenced was naive CD4+ T cells sorted from blood. Subset indicated: CD45RA+ positively selected. The receptors here all came from a man aged 18-30 years in good health.

This clone was recorded only once. Relative to the germline gene, one junction end is altered; a read error may explain this. The gene calls are TRBV7-7 and TRBJ2-3; tentative D call: TRBD1 (5 bases). Germline lookup yields CDR1 SSHAT and CDR2 FNYEAQ (reference sequence). The CDR3 has 13 amino acids. The CDR3 bases are TGTGCTAGCAGCCGACAGTTCCCTGGGGCACAGTATTTT. Protein product: CASSRQFPGAQYF.

The chain has TRBV7-9 and TRBJ2-1; 8 bases agree with TRBD1. Trimming at V came to 3 bases and at J to 3 bases, leaving 7 bases not matched to a gene. In germline, CDR1 is SEHNR, CDR2 FQNEAQ (reference sequence). This CDR3 contains 16 residues. The DNA for the CDR3 is TGTGCCAGCAGCTTCTTGGACAGGGTTAGCTACAATGAGCAGTTCTTC. It codes for CASSFLDRVSYNEQFF.

About this clone itself: Other DNA sequences in this sample translate to the same CDR3. The chain uses TRBV7-9 and TRBJ2-1, with D hard to call. CDR1 SEHNR and CDR2 FQNEAQ come from the germline V gene (reference sequence). The V and J ends lost 0 bases and 6 bases respectively, with 6 bases between them. The CDR3 extends over 13 amino acids. The CDR3 sequence is CASSLAGGNEQFF. The CDR3, as DNA: TGTGCCAGCAGCTTAGCAGGCGGCAATGAGCAGTTCTTC.

This chain connects TRBV27 to TRBJ2-7, with TRBD1 matching over 7 bases. The V gene's germline CDR1 is MNHEY and CDR2 SMNVEV (reference sequence). This CDR3 contains 16 residues. After removal of 6 bases from V and 3 bases from J, the junction contained 14 bases not matched to a gene. CDR3 bases: TGTGCCAGCAGGAGATCGACAGGGCCAACGAACTACGAGCAGTACTTC. As protein: CASRRSTGPTNYEQYF.

V and J are TRBV11-2 and TRBJ1-2; 8 bases align to TRBD1. The CDR3 loop spans 14 amino acids. The J segment lost 14 bases and the V segment lost 5 bases, leaving 16 bases of the junction unmatched. Germline assignment: CDR1 SGHAT and CDR2 FQNNGV. The CDR3 sequence is CASSASSDRVLGTF. The CDR3 DNA reads TGTGCCAGCAGCGCTTCATCGGACAGGGTGTTGGGGACCTTC.

V usage is TRBV6-5 and J usage is TRBJ2-3; unclear D gene. Germline V gives CDR1 MNHEY, CDR2 SVGAGI. This CDR3 is 13 amino acids long. V lost 7 bases and J 0 bases, leaving 8 bases between the germline ends. The CDR3 spells CASMGLSTDTQYF. In DNA form, the CDR3 reads TGTGCCAGCATGGGCCTTAGCACAGATACGCAGTATTTT.

The chain links TRBV18 to TRBJ1-2; maybe TRBD1 (5 bases). V was trimmed by 1 base and J by 2 bases, leaving 17 bases between them. The CDR3 has 17 amino acids. CDR1 and CDR2 (germline): KGHSH, LQKENI. Written as DNA, the CDR3 is TGTGCCAGCTCACCACTCGCCCCCCAGGGCCGAAACTATGGCTACACCTTC. It yields the protein CASSPLAPQGRNYGYTF.

The chain is built from TRBV7-2 and TRBJ2-3; weak D call: TRBD2 (6 bases). Germline CDR1 SGHTA, CDR2 FQGNSA. The CDR3 loop spans 16 amino acids. Between the trimmed V and J ends, which lost 5 bases and 3 bases, there was a span of 18 bases. The CDR3 region has the DNA TGTGCCAGCAGCCCTCAAGTCGGGGGTGGGACAGATACGCAGTATTTT. Translating it yields CASSPQVGGGTDTQYF. Together with reference TRBV7-2 and TRBJ2-3, the CDR3 gives the full variable domain: GAGVSQSPSNKVTEKGKDVELRCDPISGHTALYWYRQSLGQGLEFLIYFQGNSAPDKSGLPSDRFSAERTGGSVSTLTIQRTQQEDSAVYLCASSPQVGGGTDTQYFGPGTRLTVL.